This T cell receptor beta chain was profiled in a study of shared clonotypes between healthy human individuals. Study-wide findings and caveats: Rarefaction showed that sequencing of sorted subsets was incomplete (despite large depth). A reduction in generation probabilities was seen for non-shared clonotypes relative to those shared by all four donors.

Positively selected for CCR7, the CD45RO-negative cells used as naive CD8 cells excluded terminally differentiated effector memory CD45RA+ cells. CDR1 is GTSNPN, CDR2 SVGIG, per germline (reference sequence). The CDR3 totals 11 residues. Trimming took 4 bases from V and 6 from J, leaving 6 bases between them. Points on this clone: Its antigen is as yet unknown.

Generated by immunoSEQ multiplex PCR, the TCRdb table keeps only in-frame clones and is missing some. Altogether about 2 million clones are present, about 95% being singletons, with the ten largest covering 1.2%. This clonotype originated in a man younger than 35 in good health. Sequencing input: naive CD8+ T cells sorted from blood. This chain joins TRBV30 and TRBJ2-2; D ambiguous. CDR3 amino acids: CAWTKAGELFF. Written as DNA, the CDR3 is TGTGCCTGGACGAAGGCCGGGGAGCTGTTTTTT.